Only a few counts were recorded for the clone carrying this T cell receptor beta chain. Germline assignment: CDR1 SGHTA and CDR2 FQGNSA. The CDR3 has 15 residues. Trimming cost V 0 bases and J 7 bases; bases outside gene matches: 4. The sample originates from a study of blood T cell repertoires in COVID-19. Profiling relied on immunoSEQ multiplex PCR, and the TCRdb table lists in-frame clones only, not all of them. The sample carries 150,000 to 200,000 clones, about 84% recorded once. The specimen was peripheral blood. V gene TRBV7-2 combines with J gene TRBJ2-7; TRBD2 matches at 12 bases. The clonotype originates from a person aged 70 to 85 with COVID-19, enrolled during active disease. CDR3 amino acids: CASSLALAGGREQYF. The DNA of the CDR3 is TGTGCCAGCAGCTTAGCCCTAGCGGGAGGGCGGGAGCAGTACTTC.